This T cell receptor (beta chain) was observed in a study of vaccination and CD4 T cells after COVID-19. Overall study context: The cells in question were stimulated using overlapping spike peptides derived from SARS-CoV-2, HCoV-NL63, HCoV-OC43 and HCoV-229E.

Study-level points and caveats: Median SARS-CoV-2-reactive clonotype numbers rose nonsignificantly, roughly 21 to 38.

In germline, CDR1 is DFQATT, CDR2 SNEGSKA (reference sequence). The V and J ends lost 6 bases and 0 bases, in that order; junction bases with no gene match: 5. The CDR3 length is 14 residues. With the Oncomine TCR Beta short-read assay, DNA from cultured CD4+ T cells was sequenced. TCRdb analysed the PCR reads with MiXCR anew, one entry per CDR3 protein. The sample has roughly 15,000 distinct CDR3 sequences, around 48% seen once. About this clonotype: Antigen specificity is unknown.

Sample time point: late sampling 161 to 241 days after vaccination in a few convalescent patients. The treatment here: approximately nine-day PBMC culture with coronavirus spike peptide pools or control peptides (ViraFEST assay). J is TRBJ2-7 and V is TRBV20-1; 10 positions match TRBD2. The input for sequencing was CD4+ T cells from blood, cultured in vitro, taken about 7 months after SARS-CoV-2 vaccination. This receptor was obtained from a human donor who had recovered from COVID-19. The CDR3 sequence is CSAEGLATSYEQYF. As DNA, the CDR3 is TGCAGTGCCGAGGGACTAGCGACCTCCTACGAGCAGTACTTC.